This TCR beta chain originates from a study of shared clonotypes between healthy human individuals. Study-level findings and limits: A handful of donors shared 4.5% to 6.5% of their naive CD4 clonotypes.

At deep level, the assay was performed. Every immunoSEQ plate was one replicate of a subset's evenly spread DNA. Profiled with immunoSEQ multiplex PCR; TCRdb holds only in-frame clones, not every one. The sample comprises under 200,000 clones, over 85% of which are singletons, and 0.067% rests with the top ten. In the case of this clone: Its antigen is as yet unknown.

Per germline, CDR1 MNHEY and CDR2 SMNVEV (reference sequence). This CDR3 has 10 amino acids. With 7 bases removed from V and 14 bases from J, the gap between germline ends came to 14 bases. This TCR was sampled from a woman in her twenties or thirties in good health. The chain recombines TRBV27 with TRBJ1-2, with a tentative D call TRBD1 (5 bases). What was sequenced was naive CD4+ T cells sorted from blood. The subset is: CD45RA+ positively selected. CDR3 nucleotides: TGTGCCAGCAACCTCACGGGACTGACCTTC. Translated, it gives CASNLTGLTF.